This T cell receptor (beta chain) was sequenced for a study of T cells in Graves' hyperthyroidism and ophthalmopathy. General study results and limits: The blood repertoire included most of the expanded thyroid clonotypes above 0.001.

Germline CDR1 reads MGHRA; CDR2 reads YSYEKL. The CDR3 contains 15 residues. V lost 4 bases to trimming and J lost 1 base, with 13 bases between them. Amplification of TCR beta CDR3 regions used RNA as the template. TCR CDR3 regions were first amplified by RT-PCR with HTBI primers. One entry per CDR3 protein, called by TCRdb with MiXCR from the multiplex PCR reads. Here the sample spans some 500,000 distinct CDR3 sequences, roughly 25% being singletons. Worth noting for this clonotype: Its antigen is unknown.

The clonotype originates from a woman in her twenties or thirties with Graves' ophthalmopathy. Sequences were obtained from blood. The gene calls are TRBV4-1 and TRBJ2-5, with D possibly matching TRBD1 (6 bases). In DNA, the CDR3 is TGCGCCAGCAGCCGAGAGTACAGGGCCCAAGAGACCCAGTACTTC. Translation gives CASSREYRAQETQYF.